Each of the 2 T cell receptor beta chains below was sequenced from the same sample in a study of response to subunit inactivated influenza vaccine (dated by TCRdb to 2016 to 2019). The library was obtained by RT-PCR. Sequencer: Illumina HiSeq 2500. TCRdb reworked the public reads: Q25 trimming with fastp, MiXCR clone assembly, productive beta chains retained. Here each entry gathers all rows of one CDR3 protein and keeps the most common genes and DNA. Here the sample has about 700,000 distinct CDR3 sequences; more than 15% occur a single time. Clones ranked in the top ten supply around 10% of the sample. Here the sequenced sample was PBMCs from blood, taken 11 to 12 days after vaccination. These receptors were taken from a man in his forties or fifties who received an inactivated influenza vaccine. Donor details come from another sample of the same person, matched by shared clones.

The chain carries TRBV15 and TRBJ1-5; the D gene is possibly TRBD1 (5 bases). The germline V gene encodes CDR1 LNHNV and CDR2 YYDKDF (reference sequence). This CDR3 is built from 15 residues. V lost 0 bases and J 7 bases, leaving 13 bases between the germline ends. The DNA for the CDR3 is TGTGCCACCAGCAGAGACAGGGCGGGAAGCCAGCCCCAGCATTTT. It is translated as CATSRDRAGSQPQHF.

The chain employs TRBV10-3 and TRBJ2-2; D is undetermined. Germline V gives CDR1 ENHRY, CDR2 SYGVKD. The CDR3 runs 12 residues. V lost 10 bases and J lost 5, with 11 bases in between. For the CDR3, the DNA is TGTGCCACAAGCCAGCCAACCGGGGAGCTGTTTTTT. Translation: CATSQPTGELFF.